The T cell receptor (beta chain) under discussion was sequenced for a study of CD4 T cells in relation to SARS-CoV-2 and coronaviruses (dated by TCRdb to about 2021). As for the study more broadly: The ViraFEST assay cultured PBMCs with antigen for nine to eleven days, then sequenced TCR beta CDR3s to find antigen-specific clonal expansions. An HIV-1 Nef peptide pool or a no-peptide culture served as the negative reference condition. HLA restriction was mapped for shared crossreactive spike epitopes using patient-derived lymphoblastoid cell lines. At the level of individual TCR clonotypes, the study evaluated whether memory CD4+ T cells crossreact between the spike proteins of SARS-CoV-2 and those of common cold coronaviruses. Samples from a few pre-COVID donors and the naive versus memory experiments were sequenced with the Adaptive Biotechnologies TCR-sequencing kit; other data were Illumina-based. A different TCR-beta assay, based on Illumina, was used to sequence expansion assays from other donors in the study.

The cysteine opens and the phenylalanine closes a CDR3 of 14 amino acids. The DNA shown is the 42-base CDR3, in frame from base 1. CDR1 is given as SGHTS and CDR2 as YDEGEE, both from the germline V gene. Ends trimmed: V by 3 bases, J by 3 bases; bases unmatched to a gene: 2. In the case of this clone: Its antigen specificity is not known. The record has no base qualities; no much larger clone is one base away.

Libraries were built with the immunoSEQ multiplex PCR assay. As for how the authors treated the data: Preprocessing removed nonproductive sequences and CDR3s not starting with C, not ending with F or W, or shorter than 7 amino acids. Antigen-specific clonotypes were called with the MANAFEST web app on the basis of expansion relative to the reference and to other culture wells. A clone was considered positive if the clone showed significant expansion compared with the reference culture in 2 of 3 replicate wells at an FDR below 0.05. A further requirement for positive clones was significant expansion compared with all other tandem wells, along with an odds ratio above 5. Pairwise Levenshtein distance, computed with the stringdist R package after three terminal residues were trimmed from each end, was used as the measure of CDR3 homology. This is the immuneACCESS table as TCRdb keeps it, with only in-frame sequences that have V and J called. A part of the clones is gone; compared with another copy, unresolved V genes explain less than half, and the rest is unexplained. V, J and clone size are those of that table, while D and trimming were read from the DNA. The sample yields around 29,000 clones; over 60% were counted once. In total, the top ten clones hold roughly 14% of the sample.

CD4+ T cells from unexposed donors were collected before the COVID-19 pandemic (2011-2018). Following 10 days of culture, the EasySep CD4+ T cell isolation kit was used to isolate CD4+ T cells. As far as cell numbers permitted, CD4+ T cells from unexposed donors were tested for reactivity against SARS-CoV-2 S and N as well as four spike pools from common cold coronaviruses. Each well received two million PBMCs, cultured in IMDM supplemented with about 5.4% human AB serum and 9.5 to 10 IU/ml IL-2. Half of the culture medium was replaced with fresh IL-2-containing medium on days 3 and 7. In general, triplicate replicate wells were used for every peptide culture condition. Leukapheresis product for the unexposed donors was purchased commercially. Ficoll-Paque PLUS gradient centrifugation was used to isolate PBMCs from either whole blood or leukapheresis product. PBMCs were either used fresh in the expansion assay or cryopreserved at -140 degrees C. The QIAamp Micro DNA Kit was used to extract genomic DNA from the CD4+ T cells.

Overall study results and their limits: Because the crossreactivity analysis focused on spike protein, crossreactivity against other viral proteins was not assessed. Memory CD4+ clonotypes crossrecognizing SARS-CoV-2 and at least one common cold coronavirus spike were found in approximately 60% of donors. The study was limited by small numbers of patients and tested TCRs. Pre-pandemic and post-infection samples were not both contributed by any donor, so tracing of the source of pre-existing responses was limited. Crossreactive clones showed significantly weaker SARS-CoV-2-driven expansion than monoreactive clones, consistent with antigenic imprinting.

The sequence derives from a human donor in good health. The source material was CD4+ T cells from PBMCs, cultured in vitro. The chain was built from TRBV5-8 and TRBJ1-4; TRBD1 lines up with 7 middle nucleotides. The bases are TGTGCCAGCAGCTCGGGACAGCCTAATGAAAAACTGTTTTTT. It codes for CASSSGQPNEKLFF.